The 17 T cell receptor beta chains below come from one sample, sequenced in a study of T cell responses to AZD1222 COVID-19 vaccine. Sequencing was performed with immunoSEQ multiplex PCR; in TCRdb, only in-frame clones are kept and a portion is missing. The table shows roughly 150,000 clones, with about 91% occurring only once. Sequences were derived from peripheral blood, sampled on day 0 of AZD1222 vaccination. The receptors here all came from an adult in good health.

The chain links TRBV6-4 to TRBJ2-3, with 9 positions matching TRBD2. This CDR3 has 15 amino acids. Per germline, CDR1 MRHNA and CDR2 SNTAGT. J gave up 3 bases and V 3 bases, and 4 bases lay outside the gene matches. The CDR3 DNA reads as TGTGCCAGCAGTGAAGGGACTAGCATAACAGATACGCAGTATTTT. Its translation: CASSEGTSITDTQYF.

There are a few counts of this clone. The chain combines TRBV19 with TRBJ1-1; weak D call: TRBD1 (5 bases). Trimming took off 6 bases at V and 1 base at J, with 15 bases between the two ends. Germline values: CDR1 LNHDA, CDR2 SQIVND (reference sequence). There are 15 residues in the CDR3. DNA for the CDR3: TGTGCCAGTAGGGGCCTTGCAGGGACGAACACTGAAGCTTTCTTT. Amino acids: CASRGLAGTNTEAFF.

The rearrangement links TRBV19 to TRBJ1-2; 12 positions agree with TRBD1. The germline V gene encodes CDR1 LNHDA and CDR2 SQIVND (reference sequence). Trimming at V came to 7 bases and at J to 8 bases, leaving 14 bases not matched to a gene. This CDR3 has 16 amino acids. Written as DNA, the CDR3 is TGTGCCAGTACCCCTCGCGGGGGGACAGGGGGCCGCGGCTACACCTTC. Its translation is CASTPRGGTGGRGYTF.

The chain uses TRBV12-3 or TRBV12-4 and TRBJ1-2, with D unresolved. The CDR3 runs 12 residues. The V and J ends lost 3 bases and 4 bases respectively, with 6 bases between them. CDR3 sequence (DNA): TGTGCCAGCAGTTTTCTCCTCTATGGCTACACCTTC. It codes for CASSFLLYGYTF.

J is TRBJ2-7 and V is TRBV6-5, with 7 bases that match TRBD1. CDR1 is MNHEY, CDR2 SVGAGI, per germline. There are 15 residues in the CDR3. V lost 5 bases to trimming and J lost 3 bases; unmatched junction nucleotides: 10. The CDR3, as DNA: TGTGCCAGCAGTCACACCCAAGGGGGCCTCTACGAGCAGTACTTC. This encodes CASSHTQGGLYEQYF.

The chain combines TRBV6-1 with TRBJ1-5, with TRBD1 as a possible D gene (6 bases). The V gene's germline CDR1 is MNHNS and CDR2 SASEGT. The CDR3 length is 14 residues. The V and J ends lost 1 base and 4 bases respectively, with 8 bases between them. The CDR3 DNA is TGTGCCAGCAGTGAAGGGACAGATAATCAGCCCCAGCATTTT. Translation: CASSEGTDNQPQHF.

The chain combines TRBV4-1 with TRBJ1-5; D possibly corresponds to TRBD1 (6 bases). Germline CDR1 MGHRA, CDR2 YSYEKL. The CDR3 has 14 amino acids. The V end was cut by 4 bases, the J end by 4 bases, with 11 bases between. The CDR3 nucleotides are TGCGCCAGCAGCCCCTGGACAGATAATCAGCCCCAGCATTTT. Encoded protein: CASSPWTDNQPQHF.

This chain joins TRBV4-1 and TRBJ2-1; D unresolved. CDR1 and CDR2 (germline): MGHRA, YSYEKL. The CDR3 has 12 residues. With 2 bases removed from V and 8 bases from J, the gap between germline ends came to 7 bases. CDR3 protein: CASSQSGDEQFF. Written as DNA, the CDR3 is TGCGCCAGCAGCCAATCGGGCGATGAGCAGTTCTTC.

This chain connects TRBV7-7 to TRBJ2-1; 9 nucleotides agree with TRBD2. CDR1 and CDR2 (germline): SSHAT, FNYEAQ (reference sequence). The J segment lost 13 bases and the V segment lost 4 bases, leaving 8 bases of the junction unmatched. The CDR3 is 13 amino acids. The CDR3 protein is CASSSSGGGAQFF. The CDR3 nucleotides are TGTGCCAGCAGCTCTTCTGGCGGGGGGGCCCAGTTCTTC.

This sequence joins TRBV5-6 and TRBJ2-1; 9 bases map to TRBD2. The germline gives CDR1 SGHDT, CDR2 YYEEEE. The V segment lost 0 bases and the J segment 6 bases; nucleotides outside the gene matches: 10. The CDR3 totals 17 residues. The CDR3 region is CASSLGASGTLGNEQFF. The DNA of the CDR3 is TGTGCCAGCAGCTTGGGGGCTAGCGGGACTCTGGGCAATGAGCAGTTCTTC.

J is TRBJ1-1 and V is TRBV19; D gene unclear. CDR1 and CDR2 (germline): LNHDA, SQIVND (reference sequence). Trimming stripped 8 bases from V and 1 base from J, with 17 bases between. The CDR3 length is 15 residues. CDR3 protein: CASQPQALSNTEAFF. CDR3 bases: TGTGCCAGTCAACCTCAGGCACTATCGAACACTGAAGCTTTCTTT.

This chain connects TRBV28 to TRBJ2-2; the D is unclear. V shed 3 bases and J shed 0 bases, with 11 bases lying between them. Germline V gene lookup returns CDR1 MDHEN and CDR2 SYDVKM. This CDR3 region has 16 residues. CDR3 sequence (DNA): TGTGCCAGCAGTTTGGTGCGACTGACGAACACCGGGGAGCTGTTTTTT. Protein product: CASSLVRLTNTGELFF.

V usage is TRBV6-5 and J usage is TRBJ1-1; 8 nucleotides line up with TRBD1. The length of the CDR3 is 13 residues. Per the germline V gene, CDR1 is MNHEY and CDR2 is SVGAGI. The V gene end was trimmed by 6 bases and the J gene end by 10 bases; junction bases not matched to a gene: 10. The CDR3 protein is CASRRQGNRAAFF. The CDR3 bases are TGTGCCAGCAGAAGACAGGGGAACAGGGCAGCTTTCTTT.

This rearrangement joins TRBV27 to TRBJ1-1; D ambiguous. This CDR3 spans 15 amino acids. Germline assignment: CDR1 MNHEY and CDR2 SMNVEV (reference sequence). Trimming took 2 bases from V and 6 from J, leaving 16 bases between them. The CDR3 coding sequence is TGTGCCAGCAGTTTAGAAGGGTCTATGATCGCTGAAGCTTTCTTT. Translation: CASSLEGSMIAEAFF.

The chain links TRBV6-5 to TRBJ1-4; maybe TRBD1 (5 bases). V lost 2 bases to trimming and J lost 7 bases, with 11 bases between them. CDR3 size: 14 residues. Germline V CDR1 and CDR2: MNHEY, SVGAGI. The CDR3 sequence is CASSYGGRVEKLFF. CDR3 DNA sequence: TGTGCCAGCAGTTACGGGGGACGGGTTGAAAAACTGTTTTTT.

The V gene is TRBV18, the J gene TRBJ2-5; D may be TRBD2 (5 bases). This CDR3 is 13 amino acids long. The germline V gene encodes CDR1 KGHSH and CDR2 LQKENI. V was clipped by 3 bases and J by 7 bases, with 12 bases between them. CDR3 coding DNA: TGTGCCAGCTCACCTGGGTCAGAGGGGACCCAGTACTTC. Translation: CASSPGSEGTQYF.

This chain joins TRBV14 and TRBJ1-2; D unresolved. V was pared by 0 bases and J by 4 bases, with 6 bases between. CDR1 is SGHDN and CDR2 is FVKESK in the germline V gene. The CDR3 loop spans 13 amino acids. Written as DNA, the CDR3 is TGTGCCAGCAGCCAAGATGGCAGCTATGGCTACACCTTC. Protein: CASSQDGSYGYTF. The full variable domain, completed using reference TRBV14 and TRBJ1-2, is EAGVTQFPSHSVIEKGQTVTLRCDPISGHDNLYWYRRVMGKEIKFLLHFVKESKQDESGMPNNRFLAERTGGTYSTLKVQPAELEDSGVYFCASSQDGSYGYTFGSGTRLTVV.